This TCR beta chain was found in a study of T cell repertoires and HLA-DP antigens. Whole-study context: Alloreactive CD4+ T cells targeted HLA-DP on transduced HeLa. General study points: Sorted CD137+ cells had clonality about 0.4 against both alloantigens, versus around 0.039 pre-culture. Average cumulative frequency of previously undetected clones was just over 35% against one allele and under 55% against the other.

On this clone: Its antigen remains unknown.

Method: immunoSEQ multiplex PCR; TCRdb's copy keeps in-frame clones and lacks some. The data contain about 110,000 clones, roughly 92% of them singletons. The CDR3 has 15 residues. The V gene lost 6 bases and the J gene lost 0 bases, with 12 bases spanning the gap. The V gene's germline CDR1 is LNHDA and CDR2 SQIVND (reference sequence). This clonotype was sampled from a woman aged 18-30 years in good health and CMV-seronegative. Sequencing was done on a sample of CD4+ T cells from PBMCs. This chain links TRBV19 with TRBJ1-5; a weak D match, TRBD1 (6 bases). The CDR3 reads CASRGGVSSNQPQHF. The CDR3 region has the DNA TGTGCCAGTAGAGGGGGGGTGTCTAGCAATCAGCCCCAGCATTTT.